The rows below give T cell receptor beta chains drawn from one sample of a study of blood T cell repertoires in COVID-19. Libraries were prepared by immunoSEQ multiplex PCR; TCRdb keeps only in-frame clonotypes and omits some of them. The sample lists more than 300,000 clones, around 87% occurring once. The sample consisted of peripheral blood. These receptors all come from a woman aged 25-40 years with COVID-19, enrolled during active disease. Each CDR3 is given with its conserved first and last residue. The order of the fields is J gene, D gene, V gene, clone size, CDR3 protein, CDR3 DNA. D genes are given only for firm matches. Not all rows give a size; the values are once, few, many and, for expanded clones, a class.

>TRBJ2-1|TRBD2|TRBV10-3|-
CATTSPQSGSSYNEQFF
TGTGCCACCACCTCCCCACAGAGCGGGAGCTCCTACAATGAGCAGTTCTTC
>TRBJ2-5|TRBD2|TRBV7-2|-
CASLQRGVDQETQYF
TGTGCCAGCCTCCAACGGGGGGTGGATCAAGAGACCCAGTACTTC
>TRBJ2-7|-|TRBV15|-
CATSRDPYREQYF
TGTGCCACCAGCAGAGATCCGTATCGGGAGCAGTACTTC
>TRBJ1-4|-|TRBV5-6|-
CASSLVGGEKLFF
TGTGCCAGCAGCTTGGTGGGGGGTGAAAAACTGTTTTTT
>TRBJ2-7|TRBD2|TRBV7-2|few
CASSATSGSGYEQYF
TGTGCCAGCAGCGCGACTAGCGGTAGTGGGTACGAGCAGTACTTC
>TRBJ2-7|-|TRBV2|-
CASSEGGFGYEQYF
TGTGCCAGCAGTGAGGGCGGGTTCGGTTACGAGCAGTACTTC
>TRBJ1-1|-|TRBV9|-
CASSVGGSTEAFF
TGTGCCAGCAGCGTAGGGGGCAGCACTGAAGCTTTCTTT
>TRBJ1-1|-|TRBV28|-
CASAIGRTEAFF
TGTGCCAGCGCCATTGGGCGCACTGAAGCTTTCTTT
>TRBJ2-7|TRBD1|TRBV12-3/TRBV12-4|-
CASSTRGLYEQYF
TGTGCCAGCAGCACTAGGGGGCTCTACGAGCAGTACTTC
>TRBJ1-6|TRBD1|TRBV6-5|-
CASSYNPDRVSTLHF
TGTGCCAGCAGTTACAACCCGGACAGGGTTTCGACCCTCCACTTT
>TRBJ1-5|TRBD1|TRBV6-5|once
CASSIGTGPLKPQHF
TGTGCCAGCAGTATCGGGACAGGCCCATTGAAGCCCCAGCATTTT
>TRBJ2-2|TRBD2|TRBV18|-
CASSPLAGDTGELFF
TGTGCCAGCTCGCCACTAGCGGGAGACACCGGGGAGCTGTTTTTT
>TRBJ2-3|TRBD2|TRBV24-1|-
CATSDLKGAAGGLTDTQYF
TGTGCCACCAGTGATTTGAAAGGGGCGGCGGGAGGACTCACAGATACGCAGTATTTT
>TRBJ2-2|-|TRBV3-1/TRBV3-2|once
CASINRGELFF
TGTGCCAGCATTAACCGGGGGGAGCTGTTTTTT
>TRBJ2-7|TRBD2|TRBV2|-
CASLKGLAGVRQYF
TGTGCCAGCCTCAAGGGTCTAGCGGGAGTTCGGCAGTACTTC
>TRBJ2-3|-|TRBV19|-
CASSHPRGGDTDTQYF
TGTGCCAGTAGCCACCCCCGGGGAGGCGACACAGATACGCAGTATTTT
>TRBJ1-1|TRBD1|TRBV30|-
CAWSVLGQGTLMNTEAFF
TGTGCCTGGAGTGTACTAGGACAGGGAACTCTGATGAACACTGAAGCTTTCTTT
>TRBJ1-5|TRBD1|TRBV7-6|-
CASSSHRGPNQPQHF
TGTGCCAGCAGTTCCCACAGGGGACCCAATCAGCCCCAGCATTTT
>TRBJ2-1|TRBD1|TRBV4-3|-
CASSRYRAGTGRNEQFF
TGCGCCAGCAGCCGCTATAGGGCCGGGACAGGGCGCAATGAGCAGTTCTTC
>TRBJ2-7|TRBD1|TRBV18|-
CASSPGTDAYEQYF
TGTGCCAGCTCACCAGGGACAGACGCCTACGAGCAGTACTTC
>TRBJ2-1|-|TRBV4-1|-
CASSRSGQYNEQFF
TGCGCCAGCAGCCGATCCGGACAGTACAATGAGCAGTTCTTC
>TRBJ2-3|-|TRBV19|-
CASSMRVRAGNTDTQYF
TGTGCCAGTAGTATGAGGGTTCGAGCGGGCAACACAGATACGCAGTATTTT
>TRBJ2-1|-|TRBV6-2/TRBV6-3|-
CASSLDSGDEQFF
TGTGCCAGCAGTCTCGATAGCGGCGATGAGCAGTTCTTC
>TRBJ2-2|-|TRBV27|-
CASSPPLGELFF
TGTGCCAGCAGCCCCCCCCTCGGGGAGCTGTTTTTT
>TRBJ2-7|-|TRBV3-1/TRBV3-2|-
CASSQVTGSKPYEQYF
TGTGCCAGCAGCCAAGTAACAGGGAGCAAACCCTACGAGCAGTACTTC
>TRBJ2-2|-|TRBV7-9|-
CASSGRGLLNTGELFF
TGTGCCAGCAGCGGACGGGGACTCCTAAACACCGGGGAGCTGTTTTTT
>TRBJ2-2|-|TRBV11-3|-
CASSLDPRSTGELFF
TGTGCCAGCAGCTTAGATCCGAGGAGCACCGGGGAGCTGTTTTTT
>TRBJ2-2|-|TRBV7-3|-
CASRPFGAGELFF
TGTGCCAGCAGGCCATTCGGAGCGGGGGAGCTGTTTTTT
>TRBJ2-1|-|TRBV7-2|few
CASSPITSSYNEQFF
TGTGCCAGCAGCCCCATTACTAGCTCCTACAATGAGCAGTTCTTC
>TRBJ1-5|-|TRBV10-2|-
CASSLESNQPQHF
TGCGCCAGCAGTTTAGAGTCAAATCAGCCCCAGCATTTT
>TRBJ1-2|-|TRBV9|-
CASSPVTYPRADYGYTF
TGTGCCAGCAGCCCTGTCACGTATCCCAGGGCGGACTATGGCTACACCTTC
>TRBJ2-1|-|TRBV27|-
CASRGGRQLGVSSYNEQFF
TGTGCCAGCCGCGGCGGTCGGCAACTAGGAGTGAGCTCCTACAATGAGCAGTTCTTC
>TRBJ1-5|-|TRBV7-9|-
CALGHDNQPQHF
TGTGCCCTGGGACACGACAATCAGCCCCAGCATTTT
>TRBJ2-6|-|TRBV4-1|-
CASSLEGGSGANVLTF
TGCGCCAGCAGCCTGGAGGGGGGGTCTGGGGCCAACGTCCTGACTTTC
>TRBJ2-7|-|TRBV29-1|-
CSVGGSPSYEQYF
TGCAGCGTCGGGGGATCTCCATCCTACGAGCAGTACTTC
>TRBJ2-1|TRBD2|TRBV7-9|-
CASSLIAGGPQFF
TGTGCCAGCAGCTTAATAGCGGGAGGGCCGCAGTTCTTC
>TRBJ2-7|TRBD2|TRBV5-1|-
CASSLGSGIFVEQYF
TGCGCCAGCAGCTTGGGTAGCGGGATCTTCGTCGAGCAGTACTTC
>TRBJ2-7|-|TRBV5-8|-
CASSYYRTGAYEQYF
TGTGCCAGCAGCTACTACAGGACGGGCGCCTACGAGCAGTACTTC
>TRBJ1-5|-|TRBV6-6|-
CASTPGGLPQHF
TGTGCCAGCACCCCCGGCGGCCTGCCCCAGCATTTT
>TRBJ2-7|-|TRBV6-5|-
CASSLSPISWEQYF
TGTGCCAGCAGTTTGTCCCCTATCTCTTGGGAGCAGTACTTC
>TRBJ2-5|-|TRBV10-3|-
CAISEISGTHETQYF
TGTGCCATCAGTGAGATTAGCGGAACGCACGAGACCCAGTACTTC